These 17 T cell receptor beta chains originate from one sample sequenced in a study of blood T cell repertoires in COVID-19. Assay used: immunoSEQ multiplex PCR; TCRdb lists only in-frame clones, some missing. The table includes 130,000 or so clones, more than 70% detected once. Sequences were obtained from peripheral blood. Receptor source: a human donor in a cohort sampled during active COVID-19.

The CDR3 region is CALKGTGVTEAFF. In DNA, the CDR3 is TGTGCGCTTAAAGGGACAGGGGTCACTGAAGCTTTCTTT. The chain combines TRBV30 with TRBJ1-1, with 10 bases identical to TRBD1. CDR1 GTSNPN and CDR2 SVGIG come from the germline V gene (reference sequence). This CDR3 spans 13 amino acids.

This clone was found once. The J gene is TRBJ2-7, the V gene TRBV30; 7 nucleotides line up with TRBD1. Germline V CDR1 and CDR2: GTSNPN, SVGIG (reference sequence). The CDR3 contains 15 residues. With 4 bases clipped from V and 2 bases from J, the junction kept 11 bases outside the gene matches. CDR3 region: CAWTTDREMTYEQYF. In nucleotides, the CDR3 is TGTGCCTGGACCACCGACAGGGAAATGACCTACGAGCAGTACTTC.

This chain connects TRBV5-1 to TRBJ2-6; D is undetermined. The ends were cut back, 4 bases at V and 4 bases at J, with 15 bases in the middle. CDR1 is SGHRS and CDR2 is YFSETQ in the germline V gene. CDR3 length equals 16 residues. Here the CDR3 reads CASSPELARGANVLTF. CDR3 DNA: TGCGCCAGCAGCCCGGAATTGGCTAGGGGGGCCAACGTCCTGACTTTC.

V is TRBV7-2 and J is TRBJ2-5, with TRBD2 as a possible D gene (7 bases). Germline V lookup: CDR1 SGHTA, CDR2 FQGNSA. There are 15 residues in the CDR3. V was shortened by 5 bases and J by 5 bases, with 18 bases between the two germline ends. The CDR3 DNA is TGTGCCAGCAGCCCCCGACAGGCCGGGAGGGAGACCCAGTACTTC. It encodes CASSPRQAGRETQYF.

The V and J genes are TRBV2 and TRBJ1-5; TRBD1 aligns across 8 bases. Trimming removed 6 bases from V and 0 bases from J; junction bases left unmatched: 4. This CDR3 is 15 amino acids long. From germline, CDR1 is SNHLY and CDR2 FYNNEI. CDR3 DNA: TGTGCCAGCAGCGACGACAGGGGTAGCAATCAGCCCCAGCATTTT. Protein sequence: CASSDDRGSNQPQHF.

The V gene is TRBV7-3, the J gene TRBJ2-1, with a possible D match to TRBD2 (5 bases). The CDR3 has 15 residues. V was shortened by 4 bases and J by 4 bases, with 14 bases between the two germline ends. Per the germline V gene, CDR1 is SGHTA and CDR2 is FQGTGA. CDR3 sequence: CASSSIAKTYNEQFF. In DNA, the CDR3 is TGTGCCAGCAGCTCGATAGCGAAAACATACAATGAGCAGTTCTTC.

In nucleotides, the CDR3 is TGTGCCAGCTCAGGCAGGGGCGGAACCGGGGAGCTGTTTTTT. It translates to CASSGRGGTGELFF. V is TRBV18 and J is TRBJ2-2; D possibly corresponds to TRBD1 (6 bases). Germline CDR1 reads KGHSH; CDR2 reads LQKENI. Trimming cost V 5 bases and J 5 bases, with 12 bases left between them. The CDR3 has 14 amino acids.

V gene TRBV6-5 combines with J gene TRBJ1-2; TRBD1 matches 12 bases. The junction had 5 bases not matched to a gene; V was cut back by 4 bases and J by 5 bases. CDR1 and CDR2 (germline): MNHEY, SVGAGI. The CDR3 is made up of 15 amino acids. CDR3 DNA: TGTGCCAGCAGTTGGGGACAGGGGGCTCCTTATGGCTACACCTTC. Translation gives CASSWGQGAPYGYTF.

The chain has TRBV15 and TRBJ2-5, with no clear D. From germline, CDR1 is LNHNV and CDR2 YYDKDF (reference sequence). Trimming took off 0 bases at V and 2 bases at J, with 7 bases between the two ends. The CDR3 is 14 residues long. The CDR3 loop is CATSRDTGQETQYF. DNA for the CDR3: TGTGCCACCAGCAGAGATACCGGTCAAGAGACCCAGTACTTC.

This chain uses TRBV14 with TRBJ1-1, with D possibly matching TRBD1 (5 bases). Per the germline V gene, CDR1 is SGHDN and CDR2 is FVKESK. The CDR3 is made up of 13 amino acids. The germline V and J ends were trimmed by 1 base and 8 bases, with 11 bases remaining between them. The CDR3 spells CASSQVRGVEAFF. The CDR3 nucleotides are TGTGCCAGCAGCCAAGTTCGGGGGGTGGAAGCTTTCTTT.

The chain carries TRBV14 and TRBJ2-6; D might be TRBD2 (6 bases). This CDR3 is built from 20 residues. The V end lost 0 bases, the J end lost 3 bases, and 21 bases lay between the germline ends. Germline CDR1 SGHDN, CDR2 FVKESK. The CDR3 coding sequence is TGTGCCAGCAGCCAAGAGGGGAAGCGGGCAGGGCGGAATGGGGCCAACGTCCTGACTTTC. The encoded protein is CASSQEGKRAGRNGANVLTF.

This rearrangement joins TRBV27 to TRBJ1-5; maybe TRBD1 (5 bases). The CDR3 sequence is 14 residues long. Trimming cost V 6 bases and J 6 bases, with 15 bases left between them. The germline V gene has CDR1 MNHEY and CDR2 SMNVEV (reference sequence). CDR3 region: CASSPGGTVQPQHF. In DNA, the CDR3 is TGTGCCAGCAGCCCGGGGGGGACGGTTCAGCCCCAGCATTTT.

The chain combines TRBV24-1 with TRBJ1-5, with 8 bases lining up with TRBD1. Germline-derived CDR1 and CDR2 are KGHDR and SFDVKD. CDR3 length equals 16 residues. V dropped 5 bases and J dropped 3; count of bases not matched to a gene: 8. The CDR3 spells CATSAPDRGDNQPQHF. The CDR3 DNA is TGTGCCACCAGTGCCCCTGACAGGGGTGACAATCAGCCCCAGCATTTT.

CDR3 coding DNA: TGTGCCAGCAGTTGGACAGAGGGAACTGAAGCTTTCTTT. It specifies CASSWTEGTEAFF. The gene calls are TRBV12-3 or TRBV12-4 and TRBJ1-1, with D tentatively TRBD1 (6 bases). V lost 4 bases and J lost 5, with 11 bases in between. The length of the CDR3 is 13 residues.

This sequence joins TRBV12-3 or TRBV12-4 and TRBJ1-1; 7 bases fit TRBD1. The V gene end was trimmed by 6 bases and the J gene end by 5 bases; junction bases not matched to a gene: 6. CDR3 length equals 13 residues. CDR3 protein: CASRVQGRTEAFF. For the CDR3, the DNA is TGTGCCAGCAGGGTACAGGGGCGGACTGAAGCTTTCTTT.

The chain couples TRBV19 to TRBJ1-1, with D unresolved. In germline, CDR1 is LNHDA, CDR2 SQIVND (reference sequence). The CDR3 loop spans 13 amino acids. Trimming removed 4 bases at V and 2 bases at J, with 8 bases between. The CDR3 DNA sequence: TGTGCCAGTAGTACCGCGCCAAACACTGAAGCTTTCTTT. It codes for CASSTAPNTEAFF.

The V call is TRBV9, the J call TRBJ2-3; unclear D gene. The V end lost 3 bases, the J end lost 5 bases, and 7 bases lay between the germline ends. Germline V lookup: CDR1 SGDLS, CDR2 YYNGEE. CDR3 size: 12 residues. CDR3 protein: CASSGALDTQYF. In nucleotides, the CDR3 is TGTGCCAGCAGCGGGGCATTAGATACGCAGTATTTT.